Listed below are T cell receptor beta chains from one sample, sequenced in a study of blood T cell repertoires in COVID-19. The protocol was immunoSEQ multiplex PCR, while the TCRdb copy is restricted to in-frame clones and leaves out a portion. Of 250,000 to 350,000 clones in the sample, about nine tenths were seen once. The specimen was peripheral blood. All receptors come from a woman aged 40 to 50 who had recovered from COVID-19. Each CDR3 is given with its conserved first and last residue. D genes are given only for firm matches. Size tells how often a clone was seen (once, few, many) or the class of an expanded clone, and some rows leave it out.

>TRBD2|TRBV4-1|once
CASSQRGAGRADNEQFF
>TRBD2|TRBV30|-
CAWTGLAGGNEQFF
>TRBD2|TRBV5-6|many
CASSLVLAGVWNTGELFF
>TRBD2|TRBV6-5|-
CASRATSGAHNEQFF
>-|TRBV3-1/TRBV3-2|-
CASSPGDATDTQYF
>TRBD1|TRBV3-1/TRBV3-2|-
CASSKGTGSSNQPQHF
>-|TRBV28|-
CASSLLPSVNEQFF
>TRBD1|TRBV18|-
CASSPGTGVVRTEAFF
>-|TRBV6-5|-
CASSYSEDRSYEQYF
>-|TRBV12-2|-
CASRSVKDRENGLAGVEGTDTQYF
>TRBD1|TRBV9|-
CASSHGQGDGRELFF
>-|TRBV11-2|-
CASSLSNIQYF
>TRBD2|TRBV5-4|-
CASSEGLADYEQYF
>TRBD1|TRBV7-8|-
CASSPRPGTGGYGYTF
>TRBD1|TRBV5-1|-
CASSSGQGGYEQYF
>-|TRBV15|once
CATSSPGRGAEQYF
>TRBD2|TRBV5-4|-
CASSSPSGSTRDEQFF
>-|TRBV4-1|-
CASSRLTASLSYEQYF
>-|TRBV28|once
CASSLLRAGEKLFF
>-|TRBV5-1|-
CASSPGRGNTEAFF
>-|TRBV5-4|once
CASSYGGLIGALGELFF
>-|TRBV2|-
CASSAERAGQETQYF
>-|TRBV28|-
CASSPVQGGNQPQHF
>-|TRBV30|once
CAWSMGGNTEAFF
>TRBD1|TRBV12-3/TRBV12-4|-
CASSAGQGSQYF
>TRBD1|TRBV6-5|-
CASRVTGDMVKLFF
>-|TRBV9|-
CASSVGTADQETQYF